These T cell receptor beta chains were read from a single sample in a study of molecular identifiers for immune sequencing clone quantification. TCRdb fed the PCR reads into MiXCR, producing one record per CDR3 protein. The sample carries tens of thousands of distinct CDR3 sequences, around 21% recorded once. Sequenced sample: naive CD8+ T cells from blood, with Jurkat cell RNA spiked in. All receptors derive from a human donor in good health. Some libraries in this study had Jurkat cell RNA spiked in. Both conserved end residues are part of each CDR3. A D gene is named only where the DNA matches it firmly.

v_gene: TRBV4-3; len: 17; d_gene: -; CDR3aa: CASSQEWGTGPQETQYF
v_gene: TRBV20-1; len: 13; d_gene: TRBD2; CDR3aa: CAARLAGGNEQFF
v_gene: TRBV12-5; len: 11; d_gene: TRBD1; CDR3aa: CASGENRGQFF
v_gene: TRBV7-6; len: 16; d_gene: TRBD1; CDR3aa: CASSLFDRDSNQPQHF
v_gene: TRBV14; len: 18; d_gene: TRBD1; CDR3aa: CASSQDDEDRGPSLGYTF
v_gene: TRBV7-7; len: 13; d_gene: -; CDR3aa: CASSLYKNTEAFF
v_gene: TRBV4-3; len: 13; d_gene: -; CDR3aa: CASSPGRNYEQYF
v_gene: TRBV11-2; len: 16; d_gene: -; CDR3aa: CASSTRTDGMSDTQYF
v_gene: TRBV29-1; len: 14; d_gene: -; CDR3aa: CSDRTGTISYEQYF
v_gene: TRBV6-2/TRBV6-3; len: 14; d_gene: -; CDR3aa: CASGYRNMNTEAFF
v_gene: TRBV20-1; len: 18; d_gene: -; CDR3aa: CSARDLTEPNLYSYEQYF
v_gene: TRBV28; len: 14; d_gene: -; CDR3aa: CASSFRGRQNTIYF
v_gene: TRBV13; len: 16; d_gene: -; CDR3aa: CASSLGSGTPGNEQFF
v_gene: TRBV4-1; len: 16; d_gene: -; CDR3aa: CASSYRDPRSTDTRYF
v_gene: TRBV5-4; len: 14; d_gene: TRBD2; CDR3aa: CASSSGLAGYEQYF
v_gene: TRBV29-1; len: 16; d_gene: TRBD1; CDR3aa: CSVDWLAGGNTDTQYF
v_gene: TRBV4-1; len: 16; d_gene: -; CDR3aa: CASSQEGSWQGYEQYF
v_gene: TRBV27; len: 16; d_gene: TRBD1; CDR3aa: CASSSTSGGPSYEQYF
v_gene: TRBV7-2; len: 15; d_gene: -; CDR3aa: CASSLDPPSTDTQYF